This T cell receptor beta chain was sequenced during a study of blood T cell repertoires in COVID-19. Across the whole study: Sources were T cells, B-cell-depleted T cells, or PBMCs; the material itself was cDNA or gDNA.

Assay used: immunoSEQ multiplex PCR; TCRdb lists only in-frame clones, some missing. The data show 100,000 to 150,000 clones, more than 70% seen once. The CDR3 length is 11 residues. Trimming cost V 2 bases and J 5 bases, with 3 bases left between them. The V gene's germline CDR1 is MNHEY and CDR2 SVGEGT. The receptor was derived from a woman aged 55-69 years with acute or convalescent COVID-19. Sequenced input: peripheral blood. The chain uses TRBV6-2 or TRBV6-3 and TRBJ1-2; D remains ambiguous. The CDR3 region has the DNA TGTGCCAGCAGTTACGTATATGGCTACACCTTC. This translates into CASSYVYGYTF.